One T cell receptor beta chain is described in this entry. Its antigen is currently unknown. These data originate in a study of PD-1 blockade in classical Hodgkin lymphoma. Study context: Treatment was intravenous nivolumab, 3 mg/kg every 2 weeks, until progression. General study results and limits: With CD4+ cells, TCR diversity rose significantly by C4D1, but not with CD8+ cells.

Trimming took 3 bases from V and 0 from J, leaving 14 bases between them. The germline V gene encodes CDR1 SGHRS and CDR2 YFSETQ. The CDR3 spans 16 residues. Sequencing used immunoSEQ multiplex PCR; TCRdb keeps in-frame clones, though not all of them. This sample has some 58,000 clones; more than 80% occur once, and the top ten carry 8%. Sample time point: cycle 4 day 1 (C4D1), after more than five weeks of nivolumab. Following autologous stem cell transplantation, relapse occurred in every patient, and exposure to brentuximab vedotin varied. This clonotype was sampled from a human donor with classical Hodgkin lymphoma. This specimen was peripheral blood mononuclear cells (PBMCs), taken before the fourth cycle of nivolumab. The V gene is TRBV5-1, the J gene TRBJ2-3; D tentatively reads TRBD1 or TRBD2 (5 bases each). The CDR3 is CASSWAGGPSTDTQYF. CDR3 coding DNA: TGCGCCAGCAGCTGGGCTGGGGGACCTAGCACAGATACGCAGTATTTT.